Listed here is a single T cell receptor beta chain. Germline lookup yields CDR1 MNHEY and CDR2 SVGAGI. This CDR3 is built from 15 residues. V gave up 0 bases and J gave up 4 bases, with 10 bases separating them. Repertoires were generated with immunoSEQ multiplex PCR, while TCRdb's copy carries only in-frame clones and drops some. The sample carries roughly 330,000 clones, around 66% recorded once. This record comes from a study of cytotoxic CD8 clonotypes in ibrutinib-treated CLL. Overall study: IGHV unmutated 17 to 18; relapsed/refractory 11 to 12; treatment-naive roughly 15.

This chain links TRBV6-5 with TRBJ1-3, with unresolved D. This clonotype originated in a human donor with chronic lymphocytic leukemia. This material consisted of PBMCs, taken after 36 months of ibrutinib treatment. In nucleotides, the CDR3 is TGTGCCAGCAGTTACTCATGGCAGTCCGGAAACACCATATATTTT. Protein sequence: CASSYSWQSGNTIYF.